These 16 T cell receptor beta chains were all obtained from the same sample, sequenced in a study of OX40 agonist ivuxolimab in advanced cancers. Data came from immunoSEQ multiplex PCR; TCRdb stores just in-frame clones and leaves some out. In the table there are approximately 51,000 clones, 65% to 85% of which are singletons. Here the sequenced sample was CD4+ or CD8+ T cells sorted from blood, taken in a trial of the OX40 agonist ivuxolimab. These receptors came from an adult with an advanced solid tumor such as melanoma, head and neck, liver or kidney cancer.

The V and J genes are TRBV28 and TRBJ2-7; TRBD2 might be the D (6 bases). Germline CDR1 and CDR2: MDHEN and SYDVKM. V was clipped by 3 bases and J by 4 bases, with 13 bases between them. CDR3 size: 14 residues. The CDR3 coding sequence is TGTGCCAGCAGTTTTGCGGGGTCGGGGTACGAGCAGTACTTC. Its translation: CASSFAGSGYEQYF. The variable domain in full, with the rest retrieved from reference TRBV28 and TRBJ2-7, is DVKVTQSSRYLVKRTGEKVFLECVQDMDHENMFWYRQDPGLGLRLIYFSYDVKMKEKGDIPEGYSVSREKKERFSLILESASTNQTSMYLCASSFAGSGYEQYFGPGTRLTVT.

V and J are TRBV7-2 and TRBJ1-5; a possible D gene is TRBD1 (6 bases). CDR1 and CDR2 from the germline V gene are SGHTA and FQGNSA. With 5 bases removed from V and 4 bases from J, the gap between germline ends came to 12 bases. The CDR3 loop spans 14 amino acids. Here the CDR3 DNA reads TGTGCCAGCAGCCCGTGGACAGCAAATCAGCCCCAGCATTTT. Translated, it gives CASSPWTANQPQHF.

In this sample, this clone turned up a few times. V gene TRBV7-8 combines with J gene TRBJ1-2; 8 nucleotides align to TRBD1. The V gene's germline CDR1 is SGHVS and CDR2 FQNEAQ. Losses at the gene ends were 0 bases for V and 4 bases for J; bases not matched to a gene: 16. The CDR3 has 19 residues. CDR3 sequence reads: CASSLAPRGPPSTAYGYTF. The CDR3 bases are TGTGCCAGCAGCTTAGCCCCCAGGGGGCCACCTAGTACAGCCTATGGCTACACCTTC.

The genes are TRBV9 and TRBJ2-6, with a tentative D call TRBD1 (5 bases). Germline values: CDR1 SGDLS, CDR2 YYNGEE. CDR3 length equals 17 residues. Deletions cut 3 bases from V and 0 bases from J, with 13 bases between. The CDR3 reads CASSGGPPLSGANVLTF. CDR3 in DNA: TGTGCCAGCAGCGGGGGCCCCCCCCTCTCTGGGGCCAACGTCCTGACTTTC.

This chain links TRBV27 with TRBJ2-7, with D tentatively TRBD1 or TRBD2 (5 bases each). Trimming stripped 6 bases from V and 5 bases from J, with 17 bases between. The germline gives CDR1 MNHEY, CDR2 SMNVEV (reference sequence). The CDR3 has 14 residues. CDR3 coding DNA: TGTGCCAGCAGCGACGGGGCCTCTTGGGACGAGCAGTACTTC. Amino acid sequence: CASSDGASWDEQYF.

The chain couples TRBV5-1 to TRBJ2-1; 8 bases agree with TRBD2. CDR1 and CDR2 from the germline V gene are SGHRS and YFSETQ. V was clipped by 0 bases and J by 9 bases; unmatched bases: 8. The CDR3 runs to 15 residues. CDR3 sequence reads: CASSLEAGVSSEQFF. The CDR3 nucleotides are TGCGCCAGCAGCTTGGAAGCGGGAGTTTCCAGTGAGCAGTTCTTC.

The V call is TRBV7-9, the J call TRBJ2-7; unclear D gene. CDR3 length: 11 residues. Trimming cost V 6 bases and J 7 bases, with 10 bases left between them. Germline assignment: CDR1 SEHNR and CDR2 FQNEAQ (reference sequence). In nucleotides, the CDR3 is TGTGCCAGCAGAGGTGGAAGGGAGCAGTACTTC. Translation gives CASRGGREQYF.

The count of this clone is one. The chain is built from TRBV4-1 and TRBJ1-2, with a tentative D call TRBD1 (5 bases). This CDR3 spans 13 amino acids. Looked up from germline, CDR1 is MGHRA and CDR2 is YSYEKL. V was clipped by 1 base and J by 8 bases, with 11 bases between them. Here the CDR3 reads CASSQVRDLGYTF. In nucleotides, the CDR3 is TGCGCCAGCAGCCAAGTAAGGGACCTCGGCTACACCTTC.

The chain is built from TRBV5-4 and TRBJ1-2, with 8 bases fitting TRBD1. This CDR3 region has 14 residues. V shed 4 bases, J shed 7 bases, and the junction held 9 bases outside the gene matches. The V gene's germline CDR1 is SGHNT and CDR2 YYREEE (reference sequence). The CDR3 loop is CASSTWTGLGGYTF. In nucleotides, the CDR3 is TGTGCCAGCAGCACTTGGACAGGGTTAGGTGGCTACACCTTC.

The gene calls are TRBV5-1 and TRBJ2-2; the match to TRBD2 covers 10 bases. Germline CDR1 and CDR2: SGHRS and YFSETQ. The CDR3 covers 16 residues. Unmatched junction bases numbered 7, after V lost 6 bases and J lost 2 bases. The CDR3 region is CASNRGLAENTGELFF. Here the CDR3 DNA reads TGCGCCAGCAACAGAGGACTAGCGGAAAACACCGGGGAGCTGTTTTTT.

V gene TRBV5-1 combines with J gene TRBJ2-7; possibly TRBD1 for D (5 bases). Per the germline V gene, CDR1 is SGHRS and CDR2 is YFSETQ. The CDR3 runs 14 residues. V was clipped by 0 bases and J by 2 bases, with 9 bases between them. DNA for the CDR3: TGCGCCAGCAGCTTGGCTCCAGGGCCCTACGAGCAGTACTTC. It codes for CASSLAPGPYEQYF.

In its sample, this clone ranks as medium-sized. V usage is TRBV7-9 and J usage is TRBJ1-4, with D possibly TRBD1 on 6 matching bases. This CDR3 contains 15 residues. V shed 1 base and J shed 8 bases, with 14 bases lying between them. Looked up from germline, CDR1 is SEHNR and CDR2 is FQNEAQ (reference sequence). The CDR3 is CASSLELGAKEKLFF. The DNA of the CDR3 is TGTGCCAGCAGCTTAGAATTGGGGGCGAAGGAAAAACTGTTTTTT.

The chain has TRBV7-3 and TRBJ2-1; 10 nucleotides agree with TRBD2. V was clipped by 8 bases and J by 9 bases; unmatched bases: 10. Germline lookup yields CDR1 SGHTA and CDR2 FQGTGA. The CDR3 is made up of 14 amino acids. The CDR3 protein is CASELLAGVGEQFF. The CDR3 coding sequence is TGTGCCAGCGAGCTGCTAGCGGGAGTGGGTGAGCAGTTCTTC.

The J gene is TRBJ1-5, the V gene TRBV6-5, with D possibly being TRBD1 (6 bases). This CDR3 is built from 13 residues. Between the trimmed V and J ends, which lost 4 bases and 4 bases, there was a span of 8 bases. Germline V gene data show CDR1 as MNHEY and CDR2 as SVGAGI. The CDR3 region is CASSSQGNQPQHF. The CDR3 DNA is TGTGCCAGCAGTTCGCAGGGGAATCAGCCCCAGCATTTT.

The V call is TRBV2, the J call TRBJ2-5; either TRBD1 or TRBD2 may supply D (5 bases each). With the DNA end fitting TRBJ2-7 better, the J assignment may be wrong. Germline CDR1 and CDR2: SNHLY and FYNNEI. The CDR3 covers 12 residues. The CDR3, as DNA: TGTGCCAGCAGTCGGGGACGATACGAGCAGTACTTC. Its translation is CASSRGRYEQYF.

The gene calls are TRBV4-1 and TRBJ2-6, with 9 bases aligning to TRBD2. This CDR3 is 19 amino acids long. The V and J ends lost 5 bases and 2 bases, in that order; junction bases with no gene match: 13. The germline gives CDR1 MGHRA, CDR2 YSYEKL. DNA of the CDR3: TGCGCCAGCAGCGAGGGAGGTAGCGGGAGAGAACCTGGGGCCAACGTCCTGACTTTC. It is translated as CASSEGGSGREPGANVLTF.